These 22 T cell receptor beta chains originate from one sample sequenced in a study of T-cell reconstitution after alpha-beta-depleted transplantation in children. It was with unique molecular identifiers that the TCRbeta library was prepared. TCRdb itself ran the PCR reads through MiXCR, one entry per CDR3 protein. The data contain about 200,000 distinct CDR3 sequences, roughly 7.1% of them seen just once; the ten biggest clones take up 4.5% to 6.5%. Source: PBMCs, taken before TCRalphabeta/CD19-depleted stem cell transplant. Every receptor here comes from a boy aged 2 to 10 with acute lymphoblastic leukemia, due to receive a stem cell transplant.

In its sample, this clonotype was seen many times. V and J are TRBV12-3 or TRBV12-4 and TRBJ1-6; the D is unclear. V lost 5 bases to trimming and J lost 9 bases, with 8 bases between them. The CDR3 is 12 residues long. The CDR3 region has the DNA TGTGCCAGCAGTCAGGAGGCTTCACCCCTCCACTTT. Encoded protein: CASSQEASPLHF.

The chain uses TRBV19 and TRBJ2-7; no clear D gene. V was pared by 4 bases and J by 3 bases, with 19 bases between. Per germline, CDR1 LNHDA and CDR2 SQIVND (reference sequence). CDR3 size: 16 residues. This chain's CDR3 is CASSTPVRVGRYEQYF. Here the CDR3 DNA reads TGTGCCAGTAGTACCCCGGTGAGAGTGGGCCGCTACGAGCAGTACTTC.

This clonotype has ten or more counts. The J gene is TRBJ1-6, the V gene TRBV4-2; 10 positions agree with TRBD1. The junction had 4 bases not matched to a gene; V was cut back by 4 bases and J by 7 bases. CDR1 and CDR2 from the germline V gene are LGHNA and YNFKEQ. This CDR3 has 15 residues. This chain's CDR3 is CASSPQDRGNSPLHF. The CDR3 bases are TGTGCCAGCAGCCCCCAGGACAGGGGGAATTCACCCCTCCACTTT.

The table lists this clonotype with many counts. The CDR3 coding sequence is TGTGCCAGCAGCTTACCCCTACCTTTCCAAGAGACCCAGTACTTC. Residues: CASSLPLPFQETQYF. This chain connects TRBV7-2 to TRBJ2-5; no firm D call. V was trimmed by 2 bases and J by 1 base, leaving 11 bases between them. Germline CDR1 is SGHTA and CDR2 is FQGNSA. This CDR3 comprises 15 residues.

This clonotype has ten or more counts. The chain employs TRBV25-1 and TRBJ1-1; D might be TRBD1 (5 bases). Germline CDR1 and CDR2: MGHDK and SYGVNS. The CDR3 consists of 13 residues. The germline V and J ends were trimmed by 9 bases and 5 bases, with 16 bases remaining between them. This CDR3 reads CARRGRLGTEAFF. Written as DNA, the CDR3 is TGTGCCAGACGGGGGAGATTAGGGACTGAAGCTTTCTTT.

This clonotype was observed many times. The chain has TRBV20-1 and TRBJ2-3, with D possibly being TRBD1 or TRBD2 (5 bases each). Germline V gene data show CDR1 as DFQATT and CDR2 as SNEGSKA (reference sequence). This CDR3 is built from 14 residues. The ends were cut back, 0 bases at V and 1 base at J, with 8 bases in the middle. The CDR3 reads CSARDWDRTDTQYF. CDR3 DNA: TGCAGTGCTAGAGACTGGGACCGCACAGATACGCAGTATTTT.

The table lists this clonotype with many counts. DNA for the CDR3: TGTGCCAGCAGCTCGGTTCGGCGAGAGGATGAGCAGTACTTC. Its protein is CASSSVRREDEQYF. The rearrangement uses TRBV7-8 and TRBJ2-7; D not resolved. The germline gives CDR1 SGHVS, CDR2 FQNEAQ. This CDR3 has 14 residues. The ends were cut back, 4 bases at V and 7 bases at J, with 17 bases in the middle.

This rearrangement joins TRBV30 to TRBJ1-1; the D gene is possibly TRBD1 (6 bases). The length of the CDR3 is 15 residues. The V end was cut by 1 base, the J end by 1 base, with 13 bases between. Germline lookup yields CDR1 GTSNPN and CDR2 SVGIG (reference sequence). This CDR3 is CAWSGAATGNTEAFF. Here the CDR3 DNA reads TGTGCCTGGAGTGGGGCGGCGACAGGGAACACTGAAGCTTTCTTT.

This clonotype was seen ten or more times. This sequence joins TRBV12-3 or TRBV12-4 and TRBJ2-3; TRBD2 aligns across 8 bases. The CDR3 consists of 17 residues. Trimming removed 6 bases from V and 0 bases from J; junction bases left unmatched: 11. The CDR3 DNA reads TGTGCCAGCAGCCTACATTGGACTAGCCAGAGCACAGATACGCAGTATTTT. Translation gives CASSLHWTSQSTDTQYF.

The rearrangement joins TRBV2 to TRBJ2-7; no clear D. CDR1 and CDR2 from the germline V gene are SNHLY and FYNNEI. The CDR3 covers 13 residues. Trimming cost V 1 base and J 1 base, with 5 bases left between them. The CDR3 nucleotides are TGTGCCAGCAGTGAAGGGTGGTCCTACGAGCAGTACTTC. The encoded protein is CASSEGWSYEQYF.

This clonotype was seen ten or more times. The rearrangement joins TRBV27 to TRBJ2-1; 8 bases align to TRBD1. The CDR3 runs 15 residues. V lost 8 bases to trimming and J lost 7 bases; unmatched junction nucleotides: 13. Germline V CDR1 and CDR2: MNHEY, SMNVEV (reference sequence). The CDR3 spells CASRFSTGAQNEQFF. The CDR3 nucleotides are TGTGCCAGCCGCTTCTCGACAGGGGCGCAGAATGAGCAGTTCTTC.

This clonotype has a count of ten or more. This rearrangement joins TRBV20-1 to TRBJ2-3; 9 positions agree with TRBD2. V lost 1 base and J lost 1; bases outside the gene matches: 0. The CDR3 loop spans 14 amino acids. The germline V gene has CDR1 DFQATT and CDR2 SNEGSKA (reference sequence). In DNA, the CDR3 is TGCAGTGCTAGAGGGACTAGCGGCACAGATACGCAGTATTTT. It translates to CSARGTSGTDTQYF.

The chain recombines TRBV11-2 with TRBJ2-5; possibly TRBD2 for D (7 bases). This CDR3 has 17 amino acids. Trimming cost V 5 bases and J 4 bases, with 23 bases left between them. CDR1 is SGHAT and CDR2 is FQNNGV in the germline V gene. CDR3 sequence reads: CASSPGVAGRGLETQYF. The CDR3 bases are TGTGCCAGCAGCCCAGGGGTGGCGGGGAGGGGTCTAGAGACCCAGTACTTC.

This clonotype was found a few times. The chain employs TRBV29-1 and TRBJ1-1; tentative D call: TRBD1 (5 bases). Trimming cost V 1 base and J 3 bases, with 15 bases left between them. CDR1 and CDR2 from the germline V gene are SQVTM and ANQGSEA. This CDR3 has 15 amino acids. The CDR3 nucleotides read TGCAGCGTTGAAGGAGGGGTAGGGCAGGACACTGAAGCTTTCTTT. Encoded protein: CSVEGGVGQDTEAFF.

The gene calls are TRBV5-2 and TRBJ2-3; TRBD2 was called by the table and not checked on the DNA. TRBV5-2 is assigned pseudogene status. The CDR3 has 16 amino acids. The DNA for the CDR3 is TGTGCCATGGGCCCGGGGACTAGCGGTAGCACAGATACGCAGTATTTT. The encoded protein is CAMGPGTSGSTDTQYF.

The sample holds a few counts of this clonotype. The chain is built from TRBV2 and TRBJ2-1; TRBD1 or TRBD2 may be the D gene (5 bases each). The CDR3 has 14 residues. V shed 4 bases and J shed 5 bases, with 12 bases lying between them. The germline V gene encodes CDR1 SNHLY and CDR2 FYNNEI. The CDR3 is CASSVLGRDNEQFF. In DNA form, the CDR3 reads TGTGCCAGCAGTGTATTGGGACGGGACAATGAGCAGTTCTTC.

V and J are TRBV28 and TRBJ2-7; TRBD1 matches at 7 bases. The ends lost 6 bases at V and 5 bases at J; junction bases unmatched: 7. Germline-derived CDR1 and CDR2 are MDHEN and SYDVKM. The CDR3 contains 13 residues. This CDR3 is CASRSQGLNEQYF. In DNA, the CDR3 is TGTGCCAGCAGATCACAGGGGCTCAACGAGCAGTACTTC.

The sample holds a few counts of this clonotype. The chain links TRBV28 to TRBJ1-2, with 8 bases fitting TRBD1. The trim removed 6 bases at V and 8 bases at J, leaving 8 bases unmatched. Looked up from germline, CDR1 is MDHEN and CDR2 is SYDVKM. The CDR3 runs 13 residues. CDR3 coding DNA: TGTGCCAGCAGCCAGACAGGGGATGCAGGCTACACCTTC. It codes for CASSQTGDAGYTF.

The chain recombines TRBV27 with TRBJ2-5, with a tentative D call TRBD1 (6 bases). This CDR3 region has 14 residues. V was pared by 5 bases and J by 0 bases, with 10 bases between. CDR1 and CDR2 from the germline V gene are MNHEY and SMNVEV (reference sequence). CDR3 region: CASSRQGYQETQYF. CDR3 sequence (DNA): TGTGCCAGCAGTCGTCAGGGGTACCAAGAGACCCAGTACTTC.

In this sample, this clonotype turned up many times. The junction differs from germline at one of its ends, possibly a read error. The chain carries TRBV29-1 and TRBJ2-3; D call uncertain. The CDR3 runs to 12 residues. Germline V lookup: CDR1 SQVTM, CDR2 ANQGSEA. CDR3 sequence: CIVEGTAGSQYF. The CDR3 region has the DNA TGCATCGTTGAAGGTACAGCCGGATCGCAGTATTTT.

The chain is built from TRBV20-1 and TRBJ2-5, with D possibly being TRBD1 or TRBD2 (5 bases each). Per the germline V gene, CDR1 is DFQATT and CDR2 is SNEGSKA (reference sequence). CDR3 length: 13 amino acids. V lost 4 bases and J 2 bases, leaving 11 bases between the germline ends. The DNA for the CDR3 is TGCAGTGCTAATTTGGGGGTTCAAGAGACCCAGTACTTC. Translated, it gives CSANLGVQETQYF.

Many counts were recorded for this clonotype. The rearrangement uses TRBV29-1 and TRBJ2-3; the D is unclear. CDR3 length: 14 amino acids. In germline, CDR1 is SQVTM, CDR2 ANQGSEA. V was clipped by 6 bases and J by 5 bases, with 18 bases between them. CDR3 bases: TGCAGCGTGGACGACTTACCAGGTGGAGATACGCAGTATTTT. It yields the protein CSVDDLPGGDTQYF.